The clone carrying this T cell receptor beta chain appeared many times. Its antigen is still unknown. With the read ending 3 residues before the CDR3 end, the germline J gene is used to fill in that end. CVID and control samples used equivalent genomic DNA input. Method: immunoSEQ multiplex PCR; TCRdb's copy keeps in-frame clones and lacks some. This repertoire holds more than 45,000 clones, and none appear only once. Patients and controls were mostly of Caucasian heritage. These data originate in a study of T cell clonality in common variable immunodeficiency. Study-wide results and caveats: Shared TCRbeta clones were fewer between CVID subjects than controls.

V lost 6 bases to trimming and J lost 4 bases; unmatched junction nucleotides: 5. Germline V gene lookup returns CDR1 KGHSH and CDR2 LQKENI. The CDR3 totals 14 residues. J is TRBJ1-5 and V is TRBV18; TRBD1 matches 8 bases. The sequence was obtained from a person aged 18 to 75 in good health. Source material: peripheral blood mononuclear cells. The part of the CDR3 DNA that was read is TGTGCCAGCTCCCAACAGGGGGATAATCAGCCC. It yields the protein CASSQQGDNQP. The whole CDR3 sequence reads CASSQQGDNQPQHF.